The 13 T cell receptor beta chains listed next were all sequenced from one sample in a study of CD8 T cells in Susac syndrome. Random hexamers were used to reverse transcribe the RNA input (about 0.5 to 1 ug). TCRdb passed the immunoSEQ multiplex PCR reads through MiXCR, listing each CDR3 protein once. Among some 150,000 distinct CDR3 sequences listed, about 93% were seen once. The material sequenced was CD8+ T cells from PBMCs. The receptors here all came from a human donor in good health.

This chain joins TRBV2 and TRBJ2-3, with no clear D. V was clipped by 6 bases and J by 3 bases, with 13 bases between them. Germline CDR1 SNHLY, CDR2 FYNNEI. This CDR3 spans 14 amino acids. Here the CDR3 reads CASRNPWGTDTQYF. The CDR3 DNA reads TGTGCCAGCAGGAACCCGTGGGGAACAGATACGCAGTATTTT.

Here the CDR3 DNA reads TGTGCCAGCAGCGGGAGGGTGAGGGAGCTGTTTTTT. The encoded protein is CASSGRVRELFF. The chain couples TRBV27 to TRBJ2-2, with TRBD2 matching 8 bases. This CDR3 has 12 residues. Germline V gene data show CDR1 as MNHEY and CDR2 as SMNVEV (reference sequence). The ends lost 6 bases at V and 9 bases at J; junction bases unmatched: 3.

V and J are TRBV7-9 and TRBJ1-1, with no clear D. Deletions cut 10 bases from V and 1 base from J, with 10 bases between. Looked up from germline, CDR1 is SEHNR and CDR2 is FQNEAQ (reference sequence). The CDR3 is made up of 12 amino acids. Written as DNA, the CDR3 is TGTGCCACCCTTGAGGCGAACACTGAAGCTTTCTTT. Residues: CATLEANTEAFF.

This chain joins TRBV27 and TRBJ2-1; 7 bases match TRBD1. The J segment lost 8 bases and the V segment lost 5 bases, leaving 6 bases of the junction unmatched. Germline CDR1 reads MNHEY; CDR2 reads SMNVEV (reference sequence). CDR3 length: 13 amino acids. CDR3 protein: CASSIQGTHEQFF. CDR3 DNA: TGTGCCAGCAGTATACAGGGGACCCATGAGCAGTTCTTC.

The DNA of the CDR3 is TGTGCCAGCAGCCCCCAGACAGGACCCTATGGCTACACCTTC. This encodes CASSPQTGPYGYTF. The gene calls are TRBV14 and TRBJ1-2; perhaps TRBD1 as D (6 bases). From germline, CDR1 is SGHDN and CDR2 FVKESK. V was trimmed by 4 bases and J by 4 bases, leaving 13 bases between them. CDR3 size: 14 residues. The full variable domain, its missing parts supplied by reference TRBV14 and TRBJ1-2, is EAGVTQFPSHSVIEKGQTVTLRCDPISGHDNLYWYRRVMGKEIKFLLHFVKESKQDESGMPNNRFLAERTGGTYSTLKVQPAELEDSGVYFCASSPQTGPYGYTFGSGTRLTVV.

J is TRBJ2-3 and V is TRBV15; no reliable D call. V was trimmed by 5 bases and J by 0 bases, leaving 12 bases between them. Germline V gene sequence: CDR1 LNHNV, CDR2 YYDKDF (reference sequence). CDR3 length: 15 residues. The CDR3 sequence: CATSVGTPSTDTQYF. The CDR3 DNA reads TGTGCCACCAGCGTGGGCACCCCTAGCACAGATACGCAGTATTTT. The entire variable domain, with the rest obtained from reference TRBV15 and TRBJ2-3, is as follows: DAMVIQNPRYQVTQFGKPVTLSCSQTLNHNVMYWYQQKSSQAPKLLFHYYDKDFNNEADTPDNFQSRRPNTSFCFLDIRSPGLGDTAMYLCATSVGTPSTDTQYFGPGTRLTVL.

The CDR3 here is CSVEGLAGETDTQYF. For the CDR3, the DNA is TGCAGCGTTGAAGGTTTAGCGGGAGAAACAGATACGCAGTATTTT. The rearrangement links TRBV29-1 to TRBJ2-3; 9 bases match TRBD2. CDR3 size: 15 residues. Germline assignment: CDR1 SQVTM and CDR2 ANQGSEA. Unmatched junction bases numbered 5, after V lost 1 base and J lost 3 bases.

The chain links TRBV3-1 to TRBJ2-7; 8 bases line up with TRBD2. The CDR3 sequence is 15 residues long. The trim removed 4 bases at V and 0 bases at J, leaving 5 bases unmatched. CDR1 LGHDT and CDR2 YNNKEL come from the germline V gene (reference sequence). CDR3 sequence reads: CASSPKGTSSYEQYF. The CDR3 coding sequence is TGTGCCAGCAGCCCAAAGGGGACTAGCTCCTACGAGCAGTACTTC.

This chain links TRBV29-1 with TRBJ1-2; 7 bases fit TRBD1. The CDR3 extends over 17 amino acids. In germline, CDR1 is SQVTM, CDR2 ANQGSEA. The V and J ends lost 1 base and 0 bases, in that order; junction bases with no gene match: 11. The CDR3 region is CSVEGMGTVGTNYGYTF. CDR3 sequence (DNA): TGCAGCGTTGAAGGGATGGGGACAGTGGGAACTAACTATGGCTACACCTTC.

This rearrangement joins TRBV6-2 or TRBV6-3 to TRBJ2-3; D uncertain. This CDR3 is built from 13 residues. CDR1 is MNHEY and CDR2 is SVGEGT in the germline V gene. The V gene lost 4 bases and the J gene lost 3 bases, with 8 bases spanning the gap. The CDR3 DNA reads as TGTGCCAGCAGTTTGGGCGGTACAGATACGCAGTATTTT. As protein: CASSLGGTDTQYF.

This clonotype was detected only once. CDR3 sequence: CASSVATAANGYTF. The CDR3 DNA follows: TGTGCCAGCAGCGTAGCAACAGCGGCAAATGGCTACACCTTC. The rearrangement links TRBV9 to TRBJ1-2; D is uncertain. This CDR3 region has 14 residues. CDR1 and CDR2 (germline): SGDLS, YYNGEE. Trimming pared 0 bases from V and 6 bases from J, leaving 12 bases between.

The V and J genes are TRBV30 and TRBJ1-1; a weak D match, TRBD1 (5 bases). With 4 bases removed from V and 6 bases from J, the gap between germline ends came to 12 bases. CDR3 length: 12 amino acids. Germline CDR1 GTSNPN, CDR2 SVGIG (reference sequence). The CDR3 DNA follows: TGTGCCTGGAATGAAGGGGCCGCTGAAGCTTTCTTT. This translates into CAWNEGAAEAFF.

The rearrangement joins TRBV7-9 to TRBJ2-7; D not certain. Germline V lookup: CDR1 SEHNR, CDR2 FQNEAQ (reference sequence). The ends were cut back, 1 base at V and 5 bases at J, with 6 bases in the middle. The length of the CDR3 is 12 residues. This chain's CDR3 is CASSLERDEQYF. The DNA for the CDR3 is TGTGCCAGCAGCTTAGAAAGAGACGAGCAGTACTTC. Looking up the rest from reference TRBV7-9 and TRBJ2-7 gives the full variable domain: DTGVSQNPRHKITKRGQNVTFRCDPISEHNRLYWYRQTLGQGPEFLTYFQNEAQLEKSRLLSDRFSAERPKGSFSTLEIQRTEQGDSAMYLCASSLERDEQYFGPGTRLTVT.